This T cell receptor beta chain was documented in a study of T-cell reconstitution after alpha-beta-depleted transplantation in children. It was with unique molecular identifiers that the TCRbeta library was prepared. Each CDR3 protein gets one entry after TCRdb re-called the PCR reads with MiXCR. The sample consists of 450,000 to 600,000 distinct CDR3 sequences, 32% of them appearing once. This clonotype turned up a few times. The TCR comes from a human donor who donated a stem cell graft to a child with aplastic anemia. This specimen was PBMCs from the stem cell graft donor, taken from the stem cell graft.

The DNA of the CDR3 is TGTGCCAGCATAAGGGGGCCTTCTAACTATGGCTACACCTTC. The encoded protein is CASIRGPSNYGYTF. The genes are TRBV12-3 or TRBV12-4 and TRBJ1-2; 7 bases agree with TRBD1. This CDR3 comprises 14 residues. With V trimmed by 7 bases and J by 0 bases, 5 bases remained unmatched.